The clone carrying this T cell receptor beta chain has only a few counts. The sample comes from a study of blood T cell repertoires in COVID-19. Overall study: In each case, the material was cDNA or gDNA derived from T cells, B-cell-depleted T cells, or PBMCs.

Profiling relied on immunoSEQ multiplex PCR, and the TCRdb table lists in-frame clones only, not all of them. The sample consists of over 85,000 clones, about 87% of them appearing once. The sequence was obtained from a human donor in a cohort sampled during active COVID-19. The sequencing input was peripheral blood.

The CDR3 spells CASSLQLASGSYEQYF. In DNA form, the CDR3 reads TGTGCCAGCAGCTTACAACTGGCTAGCGGGAGCTACGAGCAGTACTTC. This sequence joins TRBV11-2 and TRBJ2-7; 10 bases line up with TRBD2. CDR1 is SGHAT and CDR2 is FQNNGV in the germline V gene. The CDR3 spans 16 residues. Losses at the gene ends were 2 bases for V and 3 bases for J; bases not matched to a gene: 7.